This T cell receptor (beta chain) was captured by sequencing in a study of CD8+ T cells in alopecia areata. Indicated treatment: oral pan-JAK inhibitor, 5-10 mg twice daily. Study-wide results and caveats: Scalp clonality decreased significantly with tofacitinib, and so did expanded CD8+ clones among the top 100. For lesional scalp, especially alopecia totalis/universalis, clonality was higher than in normal scalp.

As regards this clone: Its cognate antigen is unknown.

cDNA serving as the sequencing template came from extracted, reverse transcribed RNA. Assay used: immunoSEQ multiplex PCR; TCRdb lists only in-frame clones, some missing. The sample lists approximately 200,000 clones, 58% occurring once. The germline V gene encodes CDR1 MNHEY and CDR2 SVGAGI. This CDR3 contains 14 residues. The ends were cut back, 7 bases at V and 4 bases at J, with 16 bases in the middle. This clonotype was sampled from a human donor with alopecia areata. The material sequenced was CD4+ T cells sorted from blood, taken at week 24, from a patient treated with tofacitinib. The chain combines TRBV6-5 with TRBJ1-2; D not certain. CDR3 sequence reads: CASTRTHQSYGYTF. CDR3 nucleotides: TGTGCCAGCACCCGGACCCACCAATCCTATGGCTACACCTTC.